This T cell receptor (beta chain) was profiled in a study of OX40 agonist ivuxolimab in advanced cancers. This CDR3 region has 14 residues. The germline V and J ends were trimmed by 6 bases and 5 bases, with 16 bases remaining between them. Germline CDR1 is MNHNS and CDR2 is SASEGT. Only in-frame clones appear in the TCRdb table, and some are missing; sequencing was by immunoSEQ multiplex PCR. The sample holds roughly 110,000 clones, 90% seen once. Sequences were derived from CD4+ or CD8+ T cells sorted from blood, sampled in a trial of the OX40 agonist ivuxolimab. The genes are TRBV6-1 and TRBJ2-5, with D perhaps matching TRBD2 (5 bases). The TCR was taken from an adult with an advanced solid tumor such as melanoma, head and neck, liver or kidney cancer. The CDR3 DNA is TGTGCCAGCAGACCAACGGCTAGAGGGGAGACCCAGTACTTC. It is translated as CASRPTARGETQYF.